This T cell receptor beta chain emerged from a study of regulatory T cells in long-lasting Graves disease. There are a few counts of this clonotype. CDR3 regions were amplified by Arm-PCR using iRepertoire HTBI primers to build TCR beta libraries. A single record per CDR3 protein comes from TCRdb applying MiXCR to the multiplex PCR reads. The data hold hundreds of thousands of distinct CDR3 sequences, with about 15% observed a single time. This sample's time point: newly diagnosed GD, antithyroid drugs for less than 3 months. PBMC RNA was the source of the TCR library. CDR1 and CDR2 from the germline V gene are MNHEY and SVGAGI. This CDR3 has 15 residues. Trimming took off 4 bases at V and 1 base at J, with 10 bases between the two ends. Separately, the same data were catalogued under a study of T cells in Graves' hyperthyroidism and ophthalmopathy. This second study notes: Stable hyperthyroidism: no ophthalmopathy progression over 18 months of follow-up.

Material: peripheral blood mononuclear cells (PBMCs), obtained at new diagnosis, from a patient treated with antithyroid drugs. This chain connects TRBV6-5 to TRBJ2-2, with D unclear. The receptor's source is a woman aged 35-65 years with Graves disease. This CDR3 reads CASSFAAGNTGELFF. The CDR3 bases are TGTGCCAGCAGTTTCGCCGCAGGGAACACCGGGGAGCTGTTTTTT.